This entry lists 16 T cell receptor beta chains sequenced from one sample in a study of blood T cells in healthy people across ages. The use of a sample-barcoded 5' primer and a J-beta primer mix characterized a second PCR of roughly 6 to 11 cycles. One entry per CDR3 protein results from TCRdb running MiXCR on the 5' RACE reads. The sample records about 1.6 million distinct CDR3 sequences, about 31% being singletons. The source material was blood. The source of these receptors is a woman in her 30s in good health.

This clonotype showed up just a few times. This chain connects TRBV3-1 to TRBJ1-2; 10 bases line up with TRBD1. CDR1 is LGHDT and CDR2 is YNNKEL in the germline V gene (reference sequence). This CDR3 region has 13 residues. V gave up 9 bases and J gave up 9 bases; unmatched junction bases: 10. This CDR3 is CASGTGASSSYTF. In DNA form, the CDR3 reads TGTGCCAGTGGGACAGGGGCGAGCTCCAGCTACACCTTC.

This clonotype was recorded once. Mismatch with germline at one junction end may stem from a read error. The V gene is TRBV20-1, the J gene TRBJ1-1; possibly TRBD1 for D (6 bases). This CDR3 has 15 amino acids. Germline V gives CDR1 DFQATT, CDR2 SNEGSKA (reference sequence). The CDR3 reads CGARRRGAFGTEAFF. In nucleotides, the CDR3 is TGCGGTGCTAGGAGAAGGGGGGCGTTTGGCACTGAAGCTTTCTTT.

This clonotype was found a few times. V is TRBV3-1 and J is TRBJ2-7; possible D gene TRBD1, 6 bases. Deletions cut 7 bases from V and 6 bases from J, with 16 bases between. The germline V gene encodes CDR1 LGHDT and CDR2 YNNKEL (reference sequence). The CDR3 length is 13 residues. The CDR3 region has the DNA TGTGCCAGCAAGGACAGCCCTGGGGGCGAGCAGTACTTC. Translated, it gives CASKDSPGGEQYF.

This clonotype was found a few times. V usage is TRBV20-1 and J usage is TRBJ2-1; 14 bases agree with TRBD2. V gave up 6 bases and J gave up 3 bases; unmatched junction bases: 4. The CDR3 covers 15 residues. CDR1 DFQATT and CDR2 SNEGSKA come from the germline V gene (reference sequence). The CDR3 DNA follows: TGCAGTGCCAAGACTAGCGGGAGGGTCTACAATGAGCAGTTCTTC. Its protein product is CSAKTSGRVYNEQFF.

The V and J genes are TRBV10-3 and TRBJ1-6; no reliable D call. Per the germline V gene, CDR1 is ENHRY and CDR2 is SYGVKD. The CDR3 consists of 12 residues. The V and J ends lost 8 bases and 7 bases respectively, with 9 bases between them. CDR3 coding DNA: TGTGCCATCGGGAACGGGAATTCACCCCTCCACTTT. Translating it yields CAIGNGNSPLHF.

The chain carries TRBV10-1 and TRBJ2-2, with no clear D. This CDR3 has 14 amino acids. Germline CDR1 and CDR2: WNHNN and SYGVQD (reference sequence). The ends were cut back, 0 bases at V and 4 bases at J, with 6 bases in the middle. Here the CDR3 reads CASSESGATGELFF. The DNA for the CDR3 is TGCGCCAGCAGTGAGTCGGGCGCCACCGGGGAGCTGTTTTTT.

The chain uses TRBV27 and TRBJ2-3, with 10 bases matching TRBD2. CDR3 length: 17 residues. Germline V gene data show CDR1 as MNHEY and CDR2 as SMNVEV (reference sequence). V was pared by 4 bases and J by 0 bases, with 7 bases of the junction left unmatched. CDR3 nucleotides: TGTGCCAGCAGTTCGACTGCGACTAGCGGGAGCACAGATACGCAGTATTTT. Translation gives CASSSTATSGSTDTQYF.

The chain uses TRBV11-2 and TRBJ2-1, with TRBD2 as a possible D gene (6 bases). Germline CDR1 is SGHAT and CDR2 is FQNNGV. Trimming cost V 5 bases and J 2 bases, with 10 bases left between them. CDR3 length: 14 residues. This CDR3 reads CASSQGLTYNEQFF. The CDR3 DNA reads TGTGCCAGCAGCCAGGGACTTACCTACAATGAGCAGTTCTTC.

This clonotype came up a few times. The CDR3 bases are TGTGCCAGCAGAACAGGGAGCGAGCAGTACTTC. It translates to CASRTGSEQYF. J is TRBJ2-7 and V is TRBV27; tentatively, D is TRBD1 (6 bases). Germline V gene lookup returns CDR1 MNHEY and CDR2 SMNVEV (reference sequence). The V gene lost 6 bases and the J gene lost 6 bases, with 9 bases spanning the gap. There are 11 residues in the CDR3.

This clonotype was picked up a small number of times. The chain carries TRBV25-1 and TRBJ1-1; unclear D gene. This CDR3 region has 13 residues. Per germline, CDR1 MGHDK and CDR2 SYGVNS. Trimming removed 0 bases at V and 3 bases at J, with 5 bases between. The CDR3: CASSEYTHTEAFF. The CDR3 coding sequence is TGTGCCAGCAGTGAATATACTCACACTGAAGCTTTCTTT.

Only a few counts were recorded for this clonotype. The V call is TRBV5-1, the J call TRBJ2-1, with D possibly TRBD2 on 7 matching bases. Germline V gene data show CDR1 as SGHRS and CDR2 as YFSETQ. CDR3 size: 17 residues. The V end was cut by 4 bases, the J end by 3 bases, with 20 bases between. The CDR3 is CASSRLIGGGYYNEQFF. The CDR3 DNA reads TGCGCCAGCAGCCGACTCATAGGGGGGGGATACTACAATGAGCAGTTCTTC.

In its sample, this clonotype was seen a few times. CDR3: CASSLGETGVDEQYF. In nucleotides, the CDR3 is TGTGCCAGCAGCTTGGGAGAAACAGGAGTCGACGAGCAGTACTTC. V usage is TRBV5-5 and J usage is TRBJ2-7, with D tentatively TRBD1 (5 bases). Germline loops: CDR1 SGHKS, CDR2 YYEKEE (reference sequence). Trimming took 0 bases from V and 5 from J, leaving 15 bases between them. The CDR3 has 15 amino acids.

This clonotype was counted between two and nine times. CDR3 sequence: CASSLVALLAGGPRSTDTQYF. The CDR3, as DNA: TGTGCCAGCAGCTTAGTCGCCCTACTAGCGGGAGGCCCTCGTAGCACAGATACGCAGTATTTT. This chain connects TRBV11-1 to TRBJ2-3; the match to TRBD2 covers 12 bases. Germline V CDR1 and CDR2: SGHAT, FQDESV (reference sequence). The CDR3 runs 21 residues. The V gene end was trimmed by 1 base and the J gene end by 0 bases; junction bases not matched to a gene: 14. Variable domain in full (rest from reference TRBV11-1 and TRBJ2-3): EAEVAQSPRYKITEKSQAVAFWCDPISGHATLYWYRQILGQGPELLVQFQDESVVDDSQLPKDRFSAERLKGVDSTLKIQPAELGDSAMYLCASSLVALLAGGPRSTDTQYFGPGTRLTVL.

V is TRBV11-3 and J is TRBJ2-1; 12 bases line up with TRBD2. Germline loops: CDR1 SGHNT, CDR2 YENEEA. This CDR3 is built from 19 residues. V was pared by 3 bases and J by 5 bases, with 14 bases of the junction left unmatched. The CDR3 loop is CASSFMGLAGPTDDNEQFF. DNA for the CDR3: TGTGCCAGCAGCTTCATGGGACTAGCGGGTCCCACCGACGACAATGAGCAGTTCTTC.

This chain uses TRBV5-1 with TRBJ2-3; 7 bases are a match to TRBD2. The CDR3 sequence is 16 residues long. Germline values: CDR1 SGHRS, CDR2 YFSETQ. The J segment lost 1 base and the V segment lost 4 bases, leaving 9 bases of the junction unmatched. CDR3 nucleotides: TGCGCCAGCAGCCTGGCCCAAGCGGGGCGCACAGATACGCAGTATTTT. It translates to CASSLAQAGRTDTQYF.

The CDR3 region has the DNA TGTGCCAGCAGTTACACGCTAGCGGCCACAGATACGCAGTATTTT. This gives the protein CASSYTLAATDTQYF. The chain recombines TRBV6-6 with TRBJ2-3; 7 bases are shared with TRBD2. Unmatched junction bases numbered 4, after V lost 2 bases and J lost 2 bases. The CDR3 has 15 amino acids. Germline values: CDR1 MNHNY, CDR2 SVGAGI (reference sequence).